The 4 T cell receptor beta chains reported below all come from one sample, sequenced in a study of breast tumors, draining lymph nodes, adjacent tissues. Breast cancer patients provided tissue from their axillary draining lymph nodes. MiXCR was run by TCRdb on the multiplex PCR reads, yielding one entry per CDR3 protein. The data contain about 300,000 distinct CDR3 sequences, around 30% of them seen just once; the ten biggest clones take up around 1%. Sequencing input: axillary lymph node tissue. These receptors were taken from a female donor with breast cancer. Some clones in this sample may be carry-over from other donors' samples.

This clonotype has at least ten counts. The V and J genes are TRBV14 and TRBJ1-3; 10 nucleotides align to TRBD1. CDR1 and CDR2 from the germline V gene are SGHDN and FVKESK. The CDR3 is made up of 19 amino acids. J was trimmed by 0 bases and V by 3 bases; bases with no gene match: 11. DNA of the CDR3: TGTGCCAGCAGCCATCCGCTGGGACAGGGGACTTCCTCTGGAAACACCATATATTTT. This codes for CASSHPLGQGTSSGNTIYF.

Notes on this clonotype: This clone may be a read error of a much larger clone one base away. CDR3 nucleotides: TGTGTCAGCAGTTACAATGGACAGCCCCAAGAGACCCAGTACTTC. Translation gives CVSSYNGQPQETQYF. The chain couples TRBV6-5 to TRBJ2-5; D is possibly TRBD1 (6 bases). Germline V gene lookup returns CDR1 MNHEY and CDR2 SVGAGI. The CDR3 loop spans 15 amino acids.

Details on this clonotype: It may be a read error: a sequence one base away is much more abundant. The chain combines TRBV9 with TRBJ2-1; perhaps TRBD1 as D (6 bases). CDR1 is SGDLS, CDR2 YYNGEE, per germline. This CDR3 contains 15 residues. This chain's CDR3 is CASSFRDTAYSEQFF. Here the CDR3 DNA reads TGTGCCAGCAGCTTCCGGGACACCGCGTACAGTGAGCAGTTCTTC.

This clonotype was counted at least ten times. The chain has TRBV6-1 and TRBJ2-6; D is possibly TRBD1 (5 bases). This CDR3 region has 18 residues. V lost 5 bases, J lost 1 base, and 18 bases lay in between. CDR1 and CDR2 from the germline V gene are MNHNS and SASEGT. The CDR3: CASSPTTDTGSGANVLTF. The CDR3 bases are TGTGCCAGCAGTCCTACCACCGACACAGGATCTGGGGCCAACGTCCTGACTTTC.